The entry below describes one T cell receptor (beta chain). Sequenced material consisted of expressed TCRB transcripts (all of the isolated RNA was reverse transcribed). Clones were read by immunoSEQ multiplex PCR, and TCRdb kept only the in-frame ones, dropping some. The sample has a few hundred thousand clones; roughly 11% are singletons. The record originates from a study of beta chain features in type 1 diabetes. Trimming cost V 5 bases and J 6 bases; bases outside gene matches: 9. Germline-derived CDR1 and CDR2 are SGHTA and FQGTGA. This CDR3 region has 14 residues. This TCR derives from a man between 18 and 35 years old in good health. Sample: central memory CD4+ T cells from blood. V usage is TRBV7-3 and J usage is TRBJ2-5; 7 bases align to TRBD2. As DNA, the CDR3 is TGTGCCAGCAGCCCAGGGACTATCGGGAAGACCCAGTACTTC. As protein: CASSPGTIGKTQYF.